The 18 T cell receptor beta chains below come from one sample, sequenced in a study of T-cell reconstitution after alpha-beta-depleted transplantation in children. A TCRbeta library incorporating unique molecular identifiers was prepared. MiXCR was run by TCRdb on the PCR reads, yielding one entry per CDR3 protein. Seen here are 500,000 to 600,000 distinct CDR3 sequences, 32% observed once, and the top ten hold approximately 2.3%. The material sequenced was PBMCs from the stem cell graft donor, taken from the stem cell graft. The receptors derive from a human donor who donated a stem cell graft to a child with aplastic anemia.

The chain combines TRBV6-1 with TRBJ1-5; TRBD1 is a possible D gene (5 bases). The V end was cut by 0 bases, the J end by 0 bases, with 6 bases between. The CDR3 runs to 15 residues. Germline-derived CDR1 and CDR2 are MNHNS and SASEGT. The DNA for the CDR3 is TGTGCCAGCAGTGAAGCCAGGGCTAGCAATCAGCCCCAGCATTTT. Its protein product is CASSEARASNQPQHF.

The chain employs TRBV20-1 and TRBJ1-5, with 7 bases that match TRBD1. Germline V lookup: CDR1 DFQATT, CDR2 SNEGSKA (reference sequence). Unmatched junction bases numbered 8, after V lost 6 bases and J lost 6 bases. The CDR3 totals 13 residues. The CDR3 protein is CSATGTAGQPQHF. The CDR3 bases are TGCAGTGCGACCGGGACAGCGGGTCAGCCCCAGCATTTT.

There are a few counts of this clonotype. J is TRBJ2-1 and V is TRBV15; 10 positions match TRBD1. The V and J ends lost 0 bases and 4 bases, in that order; junction bases with no gene match: 6. Germline V gene data show CDR1 as LNHNV and CDR2 as YYDKDF (reference sequence). The CDR3 is 17 amino acids. The CDR3 protein is CATSRDRDRGLYNEQFF. CDR3 nucleotide sequence: TGTGCCACCAGCAGAGATCGGGACAGGGGTTTATACAATGAGCAGTTCTTC.

This clonotype was detected only a few times. This sequence joins TRBV19 and TRBJ1-1, with 8 nucleotides matching TRBD1. CDR3 size: 16 residues. Germline loops: CDR1 LNHDA, CDR2 SQIVND (reference sequence). The V and J ends lost 2 bases and 1 base, in that order; junction bases with no gene match: 6. The CDR3 sequence: CASSILQGAENTEAFF. The CDR3 region has the DNA TGTGCCAGTAGTATACTGCAGGGGGCTGAGAACACTGAAGCTTTCTTT.

V and J are TRBV6-1 and TRBJ2-3, with D perhaps matching TRBD1 (6 bases). This CDR3 region has 16 residues. Germline lookup yields CDR1 MNHNS and CDR2 SASEGT. Trimming stripped 4 bases from V and 2 bases from J, with 16 bases between. CDR3 in DNA: TGTGCCAGCAGTGGAAACAGGGTAGCGATCACAGATACGCAGTATTTT. Its translation: CASSGNRVAITDTQYF.

This chain links TRBV4-3 with TRBJ2-6, with D possibly TRBD1 on 5 matching bases. Trimming left V 4 bases short and J 5 bases short, with 15 bases between. Germline V CDR1 and CDR2: LGHNA, YSLEER. There are 16 residues in the CDR3. For the CDR3, the DNA is TGCGCCAGCAGCCCAAAGCAGGGTTCTTGGGCCAACGTCCTGACTTTC. This codes for CASSPKQGSWANVLTF.

This chain joins TRBV7-2 and TRBJ2-1; D gene uncertain. Germline lookup yields CDR1 SGHTA and CDR2 FQGNSA. This CDR3 contains 14 residues. The V and J ends lost 3 bases and 7 bases respectively, with 13 bases between them. The CDR3 bases are TGTGCCAGCAGCTTTAGTGCGACTCTGAATGAGCAGTTCTTC. Residues: CASSFSATLNEQFF.

This clonotype occurred a few times. The V call is TRBV27, the J call TRBJ2-7, with a weak D call TRBD2 (5 bases). CDR1 and CDR2 (germline): MNHEY, SMNVEV (reference sequence). The V end lost 6 bases, the J end lost 0 bases, and 30 bases lay between the germline ends. The CDR3 is 20 residues long. The DNA of the CDR3 is TGTGCCAGCAGCCGTCTAAACCCAGCGTCGGGGATCTCAGTCTCCTACGAGCAGTACGTC. Translated, it gives CASSRLNPASGISVSYEQYV.

The chain combines TRBV29-1 with TRBJ2-2, with 11 bases lining up with TRBD2. The J segment lost 5 bases and the V segment lost 3 bases, leaving 8 bases of the junction unmatched. This CDR3 spans 16 amino acids. Germline CDR1 reads SQVTM; CDR2 reads ANQGSEA. The CDR3 DNA reads TGCAGCGTTGAGGGGACTAGCGGAATTTGGACCGGGGAGCTGTTTTTT. Amino acid sequence: CSVEGTSGIWTGELFF.

The chain has TRBV6-1 and TRBJ2-7, with D tentatively TRBD1 or TRBD2 (6 bases each). Germline-derived CDR1 and CDR2 are MNHNS and SASEGT. This CDR3 comprises 15 residues. Trimming left V 4 bases short and J 2 bases short, with 15 bases between. This CDR3 is CASSVGGNRAYEQYF. The CDR3 coding sequence is TGTGCCAGCAGTGTAGGAGGGAACAGGGCCTACGAGCAGTACTTC.

This clonotype appeared once. CDR3 nucleotides: TGCGCCAGCAGTGAGGCACAGGGGGCTGATGGCTACACCTTC. Protein: CASSEAQGADGYTF. V gene TRBV10-2 combines with J gene TRBJ1-2, with 9 bases that match TRBD1. V lost 2 bases and J lost 6; bases outside the gene matches: 4. This CDR3 has 14 residues. Germline V CDR1 and CDR2: WSHSY, SAAADI.

This clonotype appeared a few times. CDR3 bases: TGTGCTAGTGGTTTGGTACGGTCCAGGTTTGAAGTTTTCGGCACTGAAGCTTTCTTT. It is translated as CASGLVRSRFEVFGTEAFF. The chain is built from TRBV12-5 and TRBJ1-1, with no clear D. Deletions cut 0 bases from V and 4 bases from J, with 24 bases between. The CDR3 totals 19 residues. CDR1 and CDR2 (germline): LGHNT, FRNRAP.

The CDR3 reads CASSPHLGLGNSPLHF. The CDR3 DNA reads as TGTGCCAGCAGCCCCCATCTGGGGCTGGGTAATTCACCCCTCCACTTT. V gene TRBV7-2 combines with J gene TRBJ1-6, with D possibly TRBD1 on 5 matching bases. The CDR3 has 16 amino acids. V lost 5 bases and J 6 bases, leaving 17 bases between the germline ends. Per germline, CDR1 SGHTA and CDR2 FQGNSA.

V is TRBV20-1 and J is TRBJ2-1; tentative D call: TRBD2 (5 bases). The CDR3 extends over 13 amino acids. Per germline, CDR1 DFQATT and CDR2 SNEGSKA (reference sequence). V shed 6 bases and J shed 4 bases, with 13 bases lying between them. The CDR3 spells CSAPGRGYNEQFF. The CDR3 DNA reads as TGCAGTGCGCCAGGTCGCGGGTACAATGAGCAGTTCTTC.

V usage is TRBV6-2 or TRBV6-3 and J usage is TRBJ2-1; 8 bases fit TRBD2. Losses at the gene ends were 7 bases for V and 8 bases for J; bases not matched to a gene: 22. CDR1 and CDR2 from the germline V gene are MNHEY and SVGEGT. The CDR3 has 18 residues. The CDR3 region has the DNA TGTGCCAGCACCCCCGGGAAGCCTCAGCGGGAGCAGATCGATGAGCAGTTCTTC. It is translated as CASTPGKPQREQIDEQFF.

The chain uses TRBV29-1 and TRBJ2-2; no reliable D call. Germline-derived CDR1 and CDR2 are SQVTM and ANQGSEA. The CDR3 has 13 amino acids. V lost 6 bases and J 4 bases, leaving 12 bases between the germline ends. As DNA, the CDR3 is TGCAGCGTCAAGGAGACGTCCACCGGGGAGCTGTTTTTT. Residues: CSVKETSTGELFF.

The chain joins TRBV27 to TRBJ2-7; the match to TRBD1 covers 7 bases. V shed 3 bases and J 2 bases; nucleotides not matched to a gene: 4. The CDR3 is 14 amino acids. Germline values: CDR1 MNHEY, CDR2 SMNVEV (reference sequence). The DNA for the CDR3 is TGTGCCAGCAGTTTCGTGGGACAGCCCTACGAGCAGTACTTC. This translates into CASSFVGQPYEQYF.

V and J are TRBV6-5 and TRBJ2-2, with 11 bases matching TRBD2. The CDR3 sequence is 16 residues long. Losses at the gene ends were 2 bases for V and 7 bases for J; bases not matched to a gene: 6. From germline, CDR1 is MNHEY and CDR2 SVGAGI. The CDR3 sequence is CASSYASGGRGGELFF. CDR3 in DNA: TGTGCCAGCAGTTACGCTAGCGGGGGGCGGGGCGGGGAGCTGTTTTTT.